Listed here is a single T cell receptor (beta chain). Using immunoSEQ multiplex PCR, the repertoire was profiled, and TCRdb retains in-frame clones only, with some absent. Among around 72,000 clones listed, 80% to 95% were seen once. This CDR3 spans 17 amino acids. Germline CDR1 reads GTSNPN; CDR2 reads SVGIG (reference sequence). The trim removed 0 bases at V and 4 bases at J, leaving 14 bases unmatched. This sample is drawn from a study of T cell changes during pregnancy in multiple sclerosis. The chain recombines TRBV30 with TRBJ2-5, with TRBD2 matching 7 bases. The sample in question was CD4+ T cells from peripheral blood mononuclear cells, obtained before pregnancy. This receptor was taken from a female donor with multiple sclerosis, enrolled in a pregnancy study. Here the CDR3 reads CAWSVLPAGAPGETQYF. As DNA, the CDR3 is TGTGCCTGGAGTGTACTGCCGGCGGGAGCCCCGGGAGAGACCCAGTACTTC.